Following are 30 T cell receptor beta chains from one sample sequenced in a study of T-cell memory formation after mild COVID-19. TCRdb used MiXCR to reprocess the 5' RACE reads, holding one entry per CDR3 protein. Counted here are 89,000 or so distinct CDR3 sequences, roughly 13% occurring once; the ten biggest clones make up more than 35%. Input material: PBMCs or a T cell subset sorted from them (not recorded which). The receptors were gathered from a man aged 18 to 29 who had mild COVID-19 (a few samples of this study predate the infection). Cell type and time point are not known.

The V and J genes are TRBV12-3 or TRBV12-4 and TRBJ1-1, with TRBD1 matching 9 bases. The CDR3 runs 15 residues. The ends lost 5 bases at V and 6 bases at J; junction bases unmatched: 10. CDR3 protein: CASSGEQGARAEAFF. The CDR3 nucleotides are TGTGCCAGCAGTGGGGAACAGGGGGCGCGAGCTGAAGCTTTCTTT.

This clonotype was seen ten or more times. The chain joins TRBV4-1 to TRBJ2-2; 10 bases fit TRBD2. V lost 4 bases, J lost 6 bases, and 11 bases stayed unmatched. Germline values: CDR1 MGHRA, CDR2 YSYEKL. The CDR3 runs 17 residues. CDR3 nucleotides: TGCGCCAGCAGCCTATCAGGGCGCCTAGCGGGAGCCGGGGAGCTGTTTTTT. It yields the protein CASSLSGRLAGAGELFF.

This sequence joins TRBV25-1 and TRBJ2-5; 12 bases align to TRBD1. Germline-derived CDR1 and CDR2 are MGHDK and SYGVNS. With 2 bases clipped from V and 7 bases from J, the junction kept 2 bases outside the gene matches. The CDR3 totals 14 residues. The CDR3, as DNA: TGTGCCAGCAGTGAAGGGACAGGGGGCAGGACCCAGTACTTC. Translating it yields CASSEGTGGRTQYF.

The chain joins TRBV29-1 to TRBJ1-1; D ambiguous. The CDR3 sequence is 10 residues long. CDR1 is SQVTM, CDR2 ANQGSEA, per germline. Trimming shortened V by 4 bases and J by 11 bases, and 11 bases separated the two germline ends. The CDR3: CSVVSLGAFF. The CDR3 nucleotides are TGCAGCGTTGTGAGCCTAGGGGCTTTCTTT.

CDR3 amino acids: CASSQVERGLETQYF. For the CDR3, the DNA is TGCGCCAGCAGCCAAGTTGAGCGGGGGCTGGAGACCCAGTACTTC. The chain couples TRBV4-1 to TRBJ2-5; 8 bases agree with TRBD2. The CDR3 has 15 amino acids. Unmatched junction bases numbered 6, after V lost 1 base and J lost 5 bases. Germline assignment: CDR1 MGHRA and CDR2 YSYEKL.

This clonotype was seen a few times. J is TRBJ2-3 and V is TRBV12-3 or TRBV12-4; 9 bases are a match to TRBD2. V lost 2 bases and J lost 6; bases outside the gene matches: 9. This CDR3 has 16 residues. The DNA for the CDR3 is TGTGCCAGCAGTTTAAGGGCGGGGGGGCCCCCGGATACGCAGTATTTT. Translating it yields CASSLRAGGPPDTQYF.

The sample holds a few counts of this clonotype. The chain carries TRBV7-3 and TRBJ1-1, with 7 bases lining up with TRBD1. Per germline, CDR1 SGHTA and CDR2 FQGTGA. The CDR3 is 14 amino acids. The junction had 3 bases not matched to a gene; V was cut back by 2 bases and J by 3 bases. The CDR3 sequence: CASSLGTEHTEAFF. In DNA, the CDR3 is TGTGCCAGCAGCTTAGGGACAGAGCACACTGAAGCTTTCTTT.

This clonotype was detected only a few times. In DNA form, the CDR3 reads TGTGCCACCCTGAAGGACGGAGTCTACGAGCAGTACTTC. Translating it yields CATLKDGVYEQYF. The rearrangement uses TRBV12-3 or TRBV12-4 and TRBJ2-7, with D hard to call. CDR3 length: 13 amino acids. Trimming pared 10 bases from V and 3 bases from J, leaving 16 bases between.

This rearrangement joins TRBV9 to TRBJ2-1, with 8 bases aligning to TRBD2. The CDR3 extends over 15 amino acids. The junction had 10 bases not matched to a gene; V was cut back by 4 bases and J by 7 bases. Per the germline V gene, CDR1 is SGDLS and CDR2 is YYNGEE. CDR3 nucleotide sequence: TGTGCCAGCAGCCCCCCTGCGGGAGGATGGAATGAGCAGTTCTTC. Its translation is CASSPPAGGWNEQFF.

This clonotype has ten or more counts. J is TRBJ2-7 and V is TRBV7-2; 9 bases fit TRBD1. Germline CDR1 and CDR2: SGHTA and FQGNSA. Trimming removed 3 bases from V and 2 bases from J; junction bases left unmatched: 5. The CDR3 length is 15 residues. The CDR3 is CASSLAGTGTYEQYF. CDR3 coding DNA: TGTGCCAGCAGCTTGGCCGGGACAGGGACCTACGAGCAGTACTTC.

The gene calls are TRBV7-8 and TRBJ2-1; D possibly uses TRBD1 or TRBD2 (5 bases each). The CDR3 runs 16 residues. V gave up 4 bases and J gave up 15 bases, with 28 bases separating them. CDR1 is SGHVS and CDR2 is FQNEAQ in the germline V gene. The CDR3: CASSSGGYRLGVGLFF. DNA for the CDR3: TGTGCCAGCAGCTCCGGCGGGTACAGGCTAGGAGTAGGGTTGTTCTTC. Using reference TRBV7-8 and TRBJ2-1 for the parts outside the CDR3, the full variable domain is GAGVSQSPRYKVAKRGQDVALRCDPISGHVSLFWYQQALGQGPEFLTYFQNEAQLDKSGLPSDRFFAERPEGSVSTLKIQRTQQEDSAVYLCASSSGGYRLGVGLFFGPGTRLTVL.

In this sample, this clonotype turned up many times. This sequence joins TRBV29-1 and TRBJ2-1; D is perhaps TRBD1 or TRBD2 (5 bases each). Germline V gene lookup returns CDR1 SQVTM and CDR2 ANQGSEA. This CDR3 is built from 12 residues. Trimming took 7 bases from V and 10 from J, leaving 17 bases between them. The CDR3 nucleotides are TGCAGCGCGAGTTCCGGGACGGGGGAGCAGTTCTTC. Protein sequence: CSASSGTGEQFF.

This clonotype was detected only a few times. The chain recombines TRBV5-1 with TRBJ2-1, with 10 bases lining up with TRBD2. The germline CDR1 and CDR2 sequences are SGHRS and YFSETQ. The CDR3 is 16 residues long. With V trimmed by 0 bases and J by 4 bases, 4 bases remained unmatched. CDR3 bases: TGCGCCAGCAGCTTGGCGCTAGCGGGGGAGTACAATGAGCAGTTCTTC. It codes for CASSLALAGEYNEQFF.

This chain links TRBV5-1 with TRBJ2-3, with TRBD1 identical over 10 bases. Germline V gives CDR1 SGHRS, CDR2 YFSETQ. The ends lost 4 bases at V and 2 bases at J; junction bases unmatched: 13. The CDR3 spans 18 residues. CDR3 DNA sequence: TGCGCCAGCAGCATTAACCGGGACAGGGGATCGGACACAGATACGCAGTATTTT. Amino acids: CASSINRDRGSDTDTQYF.

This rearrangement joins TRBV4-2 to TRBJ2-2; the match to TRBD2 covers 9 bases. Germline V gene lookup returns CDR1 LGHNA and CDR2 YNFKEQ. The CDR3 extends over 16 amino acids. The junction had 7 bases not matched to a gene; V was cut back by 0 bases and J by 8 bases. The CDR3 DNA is TGTGCCAGCAGCCAAGAACAAGCTAGCGGGGCAGGGGAGCTGTTTTTT. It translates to CASSQEQASGAGELFF.

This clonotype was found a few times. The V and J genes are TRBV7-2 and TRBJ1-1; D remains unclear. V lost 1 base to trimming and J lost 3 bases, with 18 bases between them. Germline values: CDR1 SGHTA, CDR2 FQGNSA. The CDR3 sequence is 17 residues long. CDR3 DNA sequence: TGTGCCAGCAGCTTAGGACGGGAAACTGCTACGGACACTGAAGCTTTCTTT. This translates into CASSLGRETATDTEAFF.

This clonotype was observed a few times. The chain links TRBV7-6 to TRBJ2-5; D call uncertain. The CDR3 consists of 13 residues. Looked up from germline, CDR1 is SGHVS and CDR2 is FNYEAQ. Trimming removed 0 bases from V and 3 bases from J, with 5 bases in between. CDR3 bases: TGTGCCAGCAGCTTAGCAACAGAAGAGACCCAGTACTTC. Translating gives CASSLATEETQYF.

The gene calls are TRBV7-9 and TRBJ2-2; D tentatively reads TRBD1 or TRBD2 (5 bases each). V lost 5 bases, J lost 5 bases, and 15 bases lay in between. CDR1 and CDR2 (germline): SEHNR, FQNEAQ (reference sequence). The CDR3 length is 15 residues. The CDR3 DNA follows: TGTGCCAGCAGCGCCACCGGGACCCGGACCGGGGAGCTGTTTTTT. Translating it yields CASSATGTRTGELFF.

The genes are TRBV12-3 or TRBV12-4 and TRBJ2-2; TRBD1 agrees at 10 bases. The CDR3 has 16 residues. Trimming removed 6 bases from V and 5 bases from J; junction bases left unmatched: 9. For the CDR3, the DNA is TGTGCCAGCAGCAGACCCGGACAGGGGGGAACCGGGGAGCTGTTTTTT. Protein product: CASSRPGQGGTGELFF.

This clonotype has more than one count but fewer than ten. CDR3 sequence (DNA): TGCAGCGCTCGACAGGGGGCGGGTAACATTCAGTACTTC. Translated: CSARQGAGNIQYF. The gene calls are TRBV29-1 and TRBJ2-4; 10 bases match TRBD1. In germline, CDR1 is SQVTM, CDR2 ANQGSEA. Losses at the gene ends were 7 bases for V and 7 bases for J; bases not matched to a gene: 7. The CDR3 extends over 13 amino acids.

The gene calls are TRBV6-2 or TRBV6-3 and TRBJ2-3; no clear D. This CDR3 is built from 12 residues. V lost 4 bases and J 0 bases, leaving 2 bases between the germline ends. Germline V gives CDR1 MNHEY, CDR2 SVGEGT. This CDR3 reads CASSSSTDTQYF. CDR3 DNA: TGTGCCAGCAGTTCTAGCACAGATACGCAGTATTTT.

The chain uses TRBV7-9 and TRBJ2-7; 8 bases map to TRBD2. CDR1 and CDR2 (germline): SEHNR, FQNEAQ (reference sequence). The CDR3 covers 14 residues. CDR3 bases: TGTGCCAGCAGCATAGCGGGGACGGACTACGAGCAGTACGTC. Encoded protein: CASSIAGTDYEQYV.

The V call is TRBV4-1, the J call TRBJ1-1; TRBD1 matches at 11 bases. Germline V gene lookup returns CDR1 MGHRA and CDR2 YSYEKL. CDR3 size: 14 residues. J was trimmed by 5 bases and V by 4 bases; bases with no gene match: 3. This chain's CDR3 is CASSRGQGVTEAFF. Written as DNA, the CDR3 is TGCGCCAGCAGCCGGGGACAGGGGGTAACTGAAGCTTTCTTT.

This CDR3 is CASRTGLWTDTQYF. Here the CDR3 DNA reads TGTGCCAGCAGGACAGGGCTTTGGACAGATACGCAGTATTTT. This chain uses TRBV27 with TRBJ2-3; 7 nucleotides agree with TRBD1. After removal of 6 bases from V and 3 bases from J, the junction contained 6 bases not matched to a gene. Germline values: CDR1 MNHEY, CDR2 SMNVEV (reference sequence). The CDR3 totals 14 residues.

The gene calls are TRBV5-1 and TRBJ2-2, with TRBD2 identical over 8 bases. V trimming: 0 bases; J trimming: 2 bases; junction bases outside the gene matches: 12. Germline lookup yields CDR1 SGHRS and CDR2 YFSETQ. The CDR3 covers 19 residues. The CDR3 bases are TGCGCCAGCAGCTTGGGTCAGCGGGGGACCCGAATTAACACCGGGGAGCTGTTTTTT. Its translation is CASSLGQRGTRINTGELFF.

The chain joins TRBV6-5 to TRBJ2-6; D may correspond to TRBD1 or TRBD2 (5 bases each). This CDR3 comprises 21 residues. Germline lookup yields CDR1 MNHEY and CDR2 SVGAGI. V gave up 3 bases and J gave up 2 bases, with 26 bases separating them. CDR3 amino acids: CASSYAASRDGLYPGANVLTF. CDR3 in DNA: TGTGCCAGCAGTTATGCAGCCAGCCGGGACGGACTGTACCCTGGGGCCAACGTCCTGACTTTC.

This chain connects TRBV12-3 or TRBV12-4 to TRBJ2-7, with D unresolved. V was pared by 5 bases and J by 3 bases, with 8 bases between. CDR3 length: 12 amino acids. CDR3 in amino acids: CASSPGFYEQYF. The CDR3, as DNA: TGTGCCAGCAGTCCCGGGTTCTACGAGCAGTACTTC.

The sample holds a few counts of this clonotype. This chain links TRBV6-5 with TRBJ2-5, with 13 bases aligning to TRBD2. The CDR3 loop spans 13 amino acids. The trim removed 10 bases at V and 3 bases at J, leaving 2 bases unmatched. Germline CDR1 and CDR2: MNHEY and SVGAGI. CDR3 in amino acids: CATGLAGEETQYF. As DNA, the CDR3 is TGTGCCACCGGACTAGCGGGGGAAGAGACCCAGTACTTC.

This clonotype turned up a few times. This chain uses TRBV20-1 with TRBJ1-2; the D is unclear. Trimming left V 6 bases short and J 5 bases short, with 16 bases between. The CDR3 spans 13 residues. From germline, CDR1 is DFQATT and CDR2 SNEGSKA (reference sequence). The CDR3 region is CSANAGIWYGYTF. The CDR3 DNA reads TGCAGTGCCAACGCCGGGATTTGGTATGGCTACACCTTC.

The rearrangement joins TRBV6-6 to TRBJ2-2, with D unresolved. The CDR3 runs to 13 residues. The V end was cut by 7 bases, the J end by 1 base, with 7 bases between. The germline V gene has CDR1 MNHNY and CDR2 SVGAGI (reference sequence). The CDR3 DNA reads TGTGCCAGCATCCCACAGAACACCGGGGAGCTGTTTTTT. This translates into CASIPQNTGELFF.